Presented here are 26 T cell receptor beta chains from one specimen sequenced in a study of cytomegalovirus exposure and HLA in healthy donors. Vbeta (60) and Jbeta (13) primers were used in the PCR. Using immunoSEQ multiplex PCR, the repertoire was profiled, and TCRdb retains in-frame clones only, with some absent. This table holds under 150,000 clones, about 75% found once. Sequencing input: PBMCs. These receptors all stem from a man aged 18 to 30 in good health and CMV-seronegative.

The rearrangement uses TRBV28 and TRBJ2-7; D might be TRBD2 (7 bases). The CDR3 runs 13 residues. Trimming took 3 bases from V and 6 from J, leaving 12 bases between them. Germline V gene sequence: CDR1 MDHEN, CDR2 SYDVKM. CDR3 in DNA: TGTGCCAGCAGTTTGGGGGGGCGAGGCGAGCAGTACTTC. Protein product: CASSLGGRGEQYF.

The chain employs TRBV29-1 and TRBJ2-7, with a tentative D call TRBD1 (5 bases). The CDR3 contains 12 residues. V lost 2 bases and J lost 5, with 10 bases in between. From germline, CDR1 is SQVTM and CDR2 ANQGSEA. CDR3 nucleotides: TGCAGCGTTGAAATCAGGGCCCACGAGCAGTACTTC. It encodes CSVEIRAHEQYF.

A few counts support this clone. This rearrangement joins TRBV7-6 to TRBJ2-2; 7 bases are shared with TRBD1. V shed 5 bases and J 5 bases; nucleotides not matched to a gene: 8. This CDR3 is 15 amino acids long. Per germline, CDR1 SGHVS and CDR2 FNYEAQ. For the CDR3, the DNA is TGTGCCAGCAGCCCGAGGACAGGAAGAACCGGGGAGCTGTTTTTT. It is translated as CASSPRTGRTGELFF.

The gene calls are TRBV19 and TRBJ2-3, with unresolved D. CDR1 is LNHDA and CDR2 is SQIVND in the germline V gene (reference sequence). The CDR3 loop spans 16 amino acids. The V and J ends lost 5 bases and 1 base respectively, with 16 bases between them. Written as DNA, the CDR3 is TGTGCCAGTAGTGCGGTTGAAGCTAGAGGCACAGATACGCAGTATTTT. It is translated as CASSAVEARGTDTQYF.

Comments on this clone: The CDR3 ends on some other residue instead of the conserved phenylalanine or tryptophan, so this is likely a read error. CDR3 in DNA: TGTGCCAGTTATGCCCGGGACATATTCTCCGGCTACACCCTC. Amino acids: CASYARDIFSGYTL. The chain uses TRBV2 and TRBJ1-2, with D perhaps matching TRBD1 (6 bases). Germline-derived CDR1 and CDR2 are SNHLY and FYNNEI. The CDR3 consists of 14 residues. V dropped 9 bases and J dropped 8 bases, with 22 bases sitting between them.

This chain joins TRBV30 and TRBJ2-1; D is unclear. Germline CDR1 GTSNPN, CDR2 SVGIG (reference sequence). This CDR3 has 16 residues. Trimming shortened V by 4 bases and J by 1 base, and 17 bases separated the two germline ends. CDR3 DNA sequence: TGTGCCTGGACCATTCGCGCCCCGGGTTCCTACAATGAGCAGTTCTTC. As protein: CAWTIRAPGSYNEQFF.

The J gene is TRBJ2-7, the V gene TRBV4-1, with D perhaps matching TRBD1 (5 bases). The CDR3 contains 15 residues. V was shortened by 2 bases and J by 6 bases, with 17 bases between the two germline ends. Germline V gene data show CDR1 as MGHRA and CDR2 as YSYEKL. The CDR3 DNA reads TGCGCCAGCAGCCAACTATTAGGGGAAATGGGCGAGCAGTACTTC. This translates into CASSQLLGEMGEQYF.

This chain joins TRBV28 and TRBJ1-5, with 7 bases aligning to TRBD1. V was clipped by 5 bases and J by 6 bases; unmatched bases: 1. The CDR3 loop spans 12 amino acids. Germline CDR1 is MDHEN and CDR2 is SYDVKM. CDR3 in DNA: TGTGCCAGCAGTGACAGGGTTCAGCCCCAGCATTTT. It is translated as CASSDRVQPQHF.

The chain links TRBV6-4 to TRBJ1-5, with D possibly matching TRBD1 (5 bases). Germline V lookup: CDR1 MRHNA, CDR2 SNTAGT. This CDR3 spans 16 amino acids. Deletions cut 3 bases from V and 0 bases from J, with 12 bases between. The CDR3 protein is CASSEPGIDSNQPQHF. Here the CDR3 DNA reads TGTGCCAGCAGTGAGCCAGGGATTGATAGCAATCAGCCCCAGCATTTT.

The chain is built from TRBV28 and TRBJ1-3; D is uncertain. Germline V gene data show CDR1 as MDHEN and CDR2 as SYDVKM. Trimming removed 0 bases at V and 2 bases at J, with 14 bases between. The CDR3 is made up of 17 amino acids. In DNA form, the CDR3 reads TGTGCCAGCAGTTTATGGGGTGCAGCTAGTCCTGGAAACACCATATATTTT. Its translation is CASSLWGAASPGNTIYF.

The CDR3 DNA follows: TGTGCCAGCAGCTTAAGACAGGACACAGATACGCAGTATTTT. It codes for CASSLRQDTDTQYF. The chain is built from TRBV7-3 and TRBJ2-3, with TRBD1 as a possible D gene (6 bases). This CDR3 comprises 14 residues. Germline lookup yields CDR1 SGHTA and CDR2 FQGTGA. Trimming shortened V by 1 base and J by 2 bases, and 7 bases separated the two germline ends.

The V call is TRBV30, the J call TRBJ1-2; no firm D call. The CDR3 is made up of 13 amino acids. V lost 0 bases to trimming and J lost 4 bases, with 9 bases between them. CDR1 is GTSNPN, CDR2 SVGIG, per germline (reference sequence). Here the CDR3 reads CAWSVGLPYGYTF. Written as DNA, the CDR3 is TGTGCCTGGAGTGTAGGACTCCCCTATGGCTACACCTTC.

The chain carries TRBV30 and TRBJ2-6; possible D gene TRBD2, 6 bases. The germline V and J ends were trimmed by 7 bases and 2 bases, with 18 bases remaining between them. The CDR3 length is 16 residues. CDR1 and CDR2 from the germline V gene are GTSNPN and SVGIG (reference sequence). The CDR3 here is CASPEAGRPGANVLTF. CDR3 bases: TGTGCCTCCCCGGAGGCAGGGAGGCCTGGGGCCAACGTCCTGACTTTC.

The rearrangement uses TRBV15 and TRBJ2-5; 11 bases fit TRBD2. V trimming: 0 bases; J trimming: 5 bases; junction bases outside the gene matches: 2. CDR3 size: 15 residues. CDR1 and CDR2 from the germline V gene are LNHNV and YYDKDF (reference sequence). CDR3 DNA: TGTGCCACCAGCAGAGACCGGACTAGCGGGGAGACCCAGTACTTC. Protein: CATSRDRTSGETQYF.

The CDR3 loop is CASRTEWRASTDTQYF. The CDR3 bases are TGTGCCAGCAGAACAGAATGGAGGGCTAGCACAGATACGCAGTATTTT. The V and J genes are TRBV27 and TRBJ2-3, with TRBD2 as a possible D gene (6 bases). Between the trimmed V and J ends, which lost 6 bases and 0 bases, there was a span of 16 bases. Germline V lookup: CDR1 MNHEY, CDR2 SMNVEV (reference sequence). The CDR3 length is 16 residues.

The chain uses TRBV6-5 and TRBJ1-1, with D unclear. Germline CDR1 and CDR2: MNHEY and SVGAGI. This CDR3 is built from 14 residues. V lost 0 bases to trimming and J lost 7 bases, with 12 bases between them. The CDR3 region is CASSYSRERGEAFF. The CDR3 DNA reads TGTGCCAGCAGTTACTCGAGGGAGCGGGGTGAAGCTTTCTTT.

V and J are TRBV5-6 and TRBJ2-5, with 11 bases identical to TRBD1. The V and J ends lost 2 bases and 4 bases, in that order; junction bases with no gene match: 4. CDR3 length: 15 residues. Germline V gives CDR1 SGHDT, CDR2 YYEEEE. The CDR3: CASSFGQGARETQYF. DNA for the CDR3: TGTGCCAGCAGCTTCGGACAGGGGGCCCGAGAGACCCAGTACTTC.

The chain employs TRBV5-6 and TRBJ2-7; D not resolved. CDR1 SGHDT and CDR2 YYEEEE come from the germline V gene. V lost 0 bases and J 4 bases, leaving 11 bases between the germline ends. CDR3 size: 14 residues. The CDR3: CASSLAETGYEQYF. As DNA, the CDR3 is TGTGCCAGCAGCTTGGCCGAGACTGGTTACGAGCAGTACTTC. The full variable domain, in which reference TRBV5-6 and TRBJ2-7 provide the parts outside the CDR3, is DAGVTQSPTHLIKTRGQQVTLRCSPKSGHDTVSWYQQALGQGPQFIFQYYEEEERQRGNFPDRFSGHQFPNYSSELNVNALLLGDSALYLCASSLAETGYEQYFGPGTRLTVT.

The CDR3 nucleotides are TGTGCCAGTGGAGTTAGAGACTCTGGAAACACCATATATTTT. Translating gives CASGVRDSGNTIYF. The chain has TRBV19 and TRBJ1-3; no firm D call. This CDR3 spans 14 amino acids. V shed 8 bases and J shed 0 bases, with 11 bases lying between them. CDR1 is LNHDA, CDR2 SQIVND, per germline (reference sequence).

This sequence joins TRBV5-1 and TRBJ2-2, with D perhaps matching TRBD2 (6 bases). The CDR3 loop spans 15 amino acids. Trimming took off 4 bases at V and 1 base at J, with 11 bases between the two ends. Per germline, CDR1 SGHRS and CDR2 YFSETQ. As DNA, the CDR3 is TGCGCCAGCAGCCTCGGGACTCTGAACACCGGGGAGCTGTTTTTT. It codes for CASSLGTLNTGELFF.

The sample holds a few counts of this clone. The chain links TRBV5-6 to TRBJ1-1, with D uncertain. This CDR3 is 15 amino acids long. Trimming took off 1 base at V and 1 base at J, with 11 bases between the two ends. CDR1 is SGHDT and CDR2 is YYEEEE in the germline V gene. CDR3 DNA sequence: TGTGCCAGCAGCTTGATGTTTCCGGGGAACACTGAAGCTTTCTTT. It encodes CASSLMFPGNTEAFF.

The V gene is TRBV28, the J gene TRBJ2-7; 7 positions match TRBD1. The CDR3 extends over 16 amino acids. The germline gives CDR1 MDHEN, CDR2 SYDVKM. Losses at the gene ends were 2 bases for V and 3 bases for J; bases not matched to a gene: 10. The CDR3 loop is CASSLPTQGSYYEQYF. The CDR3 bases are TGTGCCAGCAGTTTACCCACACAGGGGTCTTACTACGAGCAGTACTTC.

This rearrangement joins TRBV27 to TRBJ1-2; 10 nucleotides align to TRBD1. The trim removed 4 bases at V and 8 bases at J, leaving 7 bases unmatched. From germline, CDR1 is MNHEY and CDR2 SMNVEV (reference sequence). This CDR3 region has 14 residues. The CDR3 DNA is TGTGCCAGCAGTTCTGGACAGGGGGTAAGGGGCTACACCTTC. It is translated as CASSSGQGVRGYTF.

In nucleotides, the CDR3 is TGTGCCAGCAGGGGAAAAACAGGAAACTACGAGCAGTACTTC. Protein: CASRGKTGNYEQYF. The chain links TRBV2 to TRBJ2-7; possible D gene TRBD1, 5 bases. Germline CDR1 and CDR2: SNHLY and FYNNEI. Trimming left V 6 bases short and J 3 bases short, with 15 bases between. The length of the CDR3 is 14 residues.

This clone was observed a few times. The rearrangement links TRBV27 to TRBJ2-7; a possible D gene is TRBD1 (5 bases). Trimming stripped 6 bases from V and 4 bases from J, with 22 bases between. CDR3 length: 16 residues. CDR1 MNHEY and CDR2 SMNVEV come from the germline V gene (reference sequence). The DNA of the CDR3 is TGTGCCAGCAGGAAGTACCCCACAGGTATCCCTTACGAGCAGTACTTC. It yields the protein CASRKYPTGIPYEQYF.

The chain couples TRBV6-5 to TRBJ2-7, with 10 bases lining up with TRBD1. J gave up 5 bases and V 2 bases, and 6 bases lay outside the gene matches. Germline CDR1 reads MNHEY; CDR2 reads SVGAGI. The CDR3 runs to 15 residues. The CDR3 nucleotides read TGTGCCAGCAGTTACCCGGGACAGGGGTCCAACGAGCAGTACTTC. Translation gives CASSYPGQGSNEQYF.